The 15 T cell receptor beta chains below were found in one sample sequenced in a study of blood T cell repertoires in COVID-19. Clones were sequenced by immunoSEQ multiplex PCR, and TCRdb holds only the in-frame ones, with some missing. The sample has about 330,000 clones, about 84% seen once. What was sequenced was peripheral blood. All receptors come from a woman aged 45-65 years with acute or convalescent COVID-19.

The chain couples TRBV21-1 to TRBJ1-2; TRBD1 reflects the table's D call only, with no check against the DNA. TRBV21-1 is a listed pseudogene. The CDR3 is made up of 15 amino acids. CDR3 in DNA: TGTGCCAGCAGCAAAGGAGGGACAGATAACTATGGCTACACCTTC. The encoded protein is CASSKGGTDNYGYTF.

The chain employs TRBV29-1 and TRBJ2-7; tentative D call: TRBD2 (7 bases). Trimming stripped 6 bases from V and 6 bases from J, with 15 bases between. The CDR3 totals 12 residues. Looked up from germline, CDR1 is SQVTM and CDR2 is ANQGSEA. CDR3 amino acids: CSVGGQGREQYF. CDR3 DNA: TGCAGCGTGGGGGGGCAGGGACGCGAGCAGTACTTC.

The V call is TRBV7-3, the J call TRBJ2-1; D gene ambiguous. The CDR3 runs 13 residues. The V end was cut by 6 bases, the J end by 6 bases, with 12 bases between. Germline V CDR1 and CDR2: SGHTA, FQGTGA. For the CDR3, the DNA is TGTGCCAGCAGACCTATTCACCGCAATGAGCAGTTCTTC. Translated, it gives CASRPIHRNEQFF. The full variable domain, rest sourced from reference TRBV7-3 and TRBJ2-1, is GAGVSQTPSNKVTEKGKYVELRCDPISGHTALYWYRQSLGQGPEFLIYFQGTGAADDSGLPNDRFFAVRPEGSVSTLKIQRTERGDSAVYLCASRPIHRNEQFFGPGTRLTVL.

This chain links TRBV11-2 with TRBJ2-3, with TRBD2 as a possible D gene (5 bases). The germline V gene encodes CDR1 SGHAT and CDR2 FQNNGV. Trimming stripped 4 bases from V and 8 bases from J, with 16 bases between. The CDR3 has 14 amino acids. CDR3 residues: CASSSQAGPGTQYF. The CDR3 DNA reads TGTGCCAGCAGCTCCCAGGCGGGCCCGGGTACGCAGTATTTT.

Remarks on this clone: The same CDR3 arises from other DNA sequences in this sample as well. This CDR3 is CASSLQGAETQYF. CDR3 sequence (DNA): TGTGCCAGCAGTTTGCAGGGGGCGGAGACCCAGTACTTC. The J gene is TRBJ2-5, the V gene TRBV27, with 8 nucleotides matching TRBD1. With V trimmed by 3 bases and J by 5 bases, 2 bases remained unmatched. The CDR3 is made up of 13 amino acids. The germline gives CDR1 MNHEY, CDR2 SMNVEV (reference sequence).

This clone is a singleton in its sample. CDR3 sequence (DNA): TGTGCCATCAGTGAGTCGCTTGGGACAGGGTACTACGAGCAGTACTTC. This encodes CAISESLGTGYYEQYF. The chain combines TRBV10-3 with TRBJ2-7; 9 bases align to TRBD1. V lost 0 bases and J lost 3; bases outside the gene matches: 6. The CDR3 is made up of 16 amino acids. Germline loops: CDR1 ENHRY, CDR2 SYGVKD.

The V and J genes are TRBV5-1 and TRBJ2-3; TRBD2 matches 11 bases. The germline V gene encodes CDR1 SGHRS and CDR2 YFSETQ. The V segment lost 0 bases and the J segment 4 bases; nucleotides outside the gene matches: 4. The CDR3 consists of 16 residues. CDR3 residues: CASSLGLAGSADTQYF. In DNA, the CDR3 is TGCGCCAGCAGCTTGGGACTAGCGGGATCGGCAGATACGCAGTATTTT.

The V call is TRBV18, the J call TRBJ2-1; D unresolved. The CDR3 covers 14 residues. Germline loops: CDR1 KGHSH, CDR2 LQKENI. The germline V and J ends were trimmed by 0 bases and 6 bases, with 9 bases remaining between them. The CDR3 region is CASSPPQDSNEQFF. CDR3 nucleotide sequence: TGTGCCAGCTCACCACCGCAGGATTCCAATGAGCAGTTCTTC.

V usage is TRBV5-4 and J usage is TRBJ2-1; 7 nucleotides align to TRBD1. J was trimmed by 6 bases and V by 3 bases; bases with no gene match: 9. The germline gives CDR1 SGHNT, CDR2 YYREEE (reference sequence). The CDR3 loop spans 15 amino acids. The chain's CDR3 is CASSYRGLNANEQFF. CDR3 sequence (DNA): TGTGCCAGCAGCTACAGGGGCCTCAACGCCAATGAGCAGTTCTTC.

The genes are TRBV10-2 and TRBJ1-6, with a possible D match to TRBD1 (6 bases). The CDR3 runs to 14 residues. Germline values: CDR1 WSHSY, CDR2 SAAADI. Trimming removed 3 bases from V and 10 bases from J, with 13 bases in between. The CDR3 nucleotides are TGCGCCAGCAGTGAAATAGGGGGAGGGTCACCCCTCCACTTT. Translated, it gives CASSEIGGGSPLHF.

As regards this clone: At one end, the junction sequence differs from germline, possibly due to a read error. J is TRBJ2-7 and V is TRBV2; D possibly corresponds to TRBD2 (7 bases). Germline CDR1 reads SNHLY; CDR2 reads FYNNEI. The CDR3 loop spans 15 amino acids. For the CDR3, the DNA is TGTGCCAGCTGTGAAGAGGCGGGGGCGGGCTACGAGCAGTACTTC. Its translation: CASCEEAGAGYEQYF. The complete variable domain, with remaining parts taken from reference TRBV2 and TRBJ2-7, reads EPEVTQTPSHQVTQMGQEVILRCVPISNHLYFYWYRQILGQKVEFLVSFYNNEISEKSEIFDDQFSVERPDGSNFTLKIRSTKLEDSAMYFCASCEEAGAGYEQYFGPGTRLTVT.

The gene calls are TRBV19 and TRBJ2-1; 8 nucleotides agree with TRBD1. Losses at the gene ends were 4 bases for V and 9 bases for J; bases not matched to a gene: 11. Germline CDR1 LNHDA, CDR2 SQIVND (reference sequence). The CDR3 has 15 amino acids. This CDR3 is CASSRGGSGTGEQFF. CDR3 DNA: TGTGCCAGTAGTAGAGGGGGATCCGGGACAGGTGAGCAGTTCTTC.

This chain joins TRBV2 and TRBJ1-5; D gene unclear. V shed 7 bases and J shed 4 bases, with 14 bases lying between them. CDR3 length equals 14 residues. Germline CDR1 reads SNHLY; CDR2 reads FYNNEI. CDR3 sequence reads: CASIPREGNQPQHF. CDR3 DNA sequence: TGTGCCAGCATTCCCCGGGAGGGTAATCAGCCCCAGCATTTT.

This chain links TRBV9 with TRBJ1-3, with D perhaps TRBD1 (6 bases). Per germline, CDR1 SGDLS and CDR2 YYNGEE. V lost 1 base to trimming and J lost 2 bases, with 10 bases between them. The CDR3 is 15 amino acids. The CDR3 loop reads CASSVLDSPGNTIYF. CDR3 DNA: TGTGCCAGCAGCGTACTGGACAGTCCTGGAAACACCATATATTTT.

V is TRBV4-2 and J is TRBJ1-6; D unclear. V lost 4 bases and J 5 bases, leaving 3 bases between the germline ends. This CDR3 contains 12 residues. Germline lookup yields CDR1 LGHNA and CDR2 YNFKEQ. The CDR3 DNA is TGTGCCAGCAGCCCCAATAATTCACCCCTCCACTTT. This sequence encodes CASSPNNSPLHF.